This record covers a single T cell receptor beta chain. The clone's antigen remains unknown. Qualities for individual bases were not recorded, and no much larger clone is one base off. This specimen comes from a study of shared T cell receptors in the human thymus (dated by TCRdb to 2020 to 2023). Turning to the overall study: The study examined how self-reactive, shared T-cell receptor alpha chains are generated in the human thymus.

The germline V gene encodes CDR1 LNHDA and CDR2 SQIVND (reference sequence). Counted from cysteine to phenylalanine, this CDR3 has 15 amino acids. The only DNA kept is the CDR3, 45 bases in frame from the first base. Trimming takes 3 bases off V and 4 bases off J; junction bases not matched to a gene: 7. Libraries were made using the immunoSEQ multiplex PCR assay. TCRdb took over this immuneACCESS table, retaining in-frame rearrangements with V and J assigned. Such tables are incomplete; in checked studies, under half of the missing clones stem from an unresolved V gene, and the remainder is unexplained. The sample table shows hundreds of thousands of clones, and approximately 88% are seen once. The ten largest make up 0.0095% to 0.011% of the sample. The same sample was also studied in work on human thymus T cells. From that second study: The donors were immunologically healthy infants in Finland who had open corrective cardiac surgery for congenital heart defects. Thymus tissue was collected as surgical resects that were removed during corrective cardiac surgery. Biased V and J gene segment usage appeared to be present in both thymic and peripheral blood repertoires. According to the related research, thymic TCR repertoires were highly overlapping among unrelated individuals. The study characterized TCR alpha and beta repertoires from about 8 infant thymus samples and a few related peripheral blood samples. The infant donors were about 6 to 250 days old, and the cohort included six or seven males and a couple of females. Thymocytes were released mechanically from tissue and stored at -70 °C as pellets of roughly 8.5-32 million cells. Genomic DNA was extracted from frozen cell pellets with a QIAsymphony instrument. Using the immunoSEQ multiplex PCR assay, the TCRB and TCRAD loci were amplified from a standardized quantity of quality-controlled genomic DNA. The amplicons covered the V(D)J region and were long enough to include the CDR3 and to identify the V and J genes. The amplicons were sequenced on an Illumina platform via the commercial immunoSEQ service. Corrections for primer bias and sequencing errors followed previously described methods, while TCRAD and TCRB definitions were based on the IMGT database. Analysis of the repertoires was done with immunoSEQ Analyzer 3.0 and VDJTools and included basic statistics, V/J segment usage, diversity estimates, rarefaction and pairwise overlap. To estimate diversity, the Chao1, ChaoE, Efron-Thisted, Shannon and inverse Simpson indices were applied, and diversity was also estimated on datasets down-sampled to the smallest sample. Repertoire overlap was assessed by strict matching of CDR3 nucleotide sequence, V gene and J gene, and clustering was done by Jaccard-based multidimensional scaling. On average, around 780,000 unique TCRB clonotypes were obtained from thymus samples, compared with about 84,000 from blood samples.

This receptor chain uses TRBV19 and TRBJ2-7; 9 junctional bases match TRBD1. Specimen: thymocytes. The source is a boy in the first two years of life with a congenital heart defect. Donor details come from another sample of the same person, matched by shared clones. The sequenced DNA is TGTGCCAGTAGTATCGGACAGGGGATAGTATACGAGCAGTACTTC. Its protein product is CASSIGQGIVYEQYF.